This T cell receptor beta chain was identified in a study of blood T cells in healthy people across ages. Study-level findings and limits: Estimated diversity across one million T cells was deemed an underestimate. In these data, TCR beta diversity tracked strongly with naive T cell percentage.

Per germline, CDR1 MNHNS and CDR2 SASEGT. The V end was cut by 1 base, the J end by 4 bases, with 13 bases between. CDR3 length equals 15 residues. With respect to this clonotype: What it binds is not known.

Sample-barcoded 5' priming and a J-beta primer mix drove a second PCR of 7 to 11 cycles. Each CDR3 protein is one row after TCRdb ran MiXCR on the 5' RACE reads. The profile shows some 1.6 million distinct CDR3 sequences, about 31% of them singletons. Caucasian individuals from Russia who were healthy and aged roughly 6 to 95 acted as donors. The clonotype was recovered from a woman aged 25 to 39 in good health. Sequencing was carried out using blood. The chain uses TRBV6-1 and TRBJ1-2; weak D call: TRBD1 (6 bases). CDR3 in DNA: TGTGCCAGCAGTGAAGATTGGGGGCAAAGCTATGGCTACACCTTC. This translates into CASSEDWGQSYGYTF.